This TCR beta chain was profiled in a study of shared clonotypes between healthy human individuals. The CDR3 has 13 residues. The V end was cut by 6 bases, the J end by 6 bases, with 14 bases between. From germline, CDR1 is MDHEN and CDR2 SYDVKM. Replicate PCRs run on sorted subsets employed about 220 ng DNA, around 31,000 T cell genomes. The protocol was immunoSEQ multiplex PCR, while the TCRdb copy is restricted to in-frame clones and leaves out a portion. The sample consists of more than 150,000 clones, 66% of them appearing once. The sample comprised memory CD4+ T cells sorted from blood. Subset here: CD45RA-negative fraction. The chain couples TRBV28 to TRBJ2-5; D not certain. The source of this sequence is a man aged 25 to 40 in good health. The CDR3: CASSPLLVKTQYF. CDR3 DNA: TGTGCCAGCAGCCCTCTATTGGTCAAGACCCAGTACTTC.